The 16 T cell receptor beta chains in this list originate from one sample, sequenced in a study of blood T cell repertoires in COVID-19. The protocol was immunoSEQ multiplex PCR, while the TCRdb copy is restricted to in-frame clones and leaves out a portion. Of some 360,000 clones detected, around 87% appear once; the ten largest clones hold about 2%. Sequencing input: peripheral blood. These receptors came from a woman aged 55-69 years with COVID-19, enrolled during active disease.

This clone was recorded once. The rearrangement uses TRBV3-1 (or the pseudogene TRBV3-2) and TRBJ1-5; 10 bases agree with TRBD1. With 1 base clipped from V and 0 bases from J, the junction kept 6 bases outside the gene matches. Germline CDR1 is LGHDT and CDR2 is YNNKEL (reference sequence). This CDR3 has 18 residues. This CDR3 reads CASSQGDRGRYSNQPQHF. The DNA of the CDR3 is TGTGCCAGCAGCCAAGGGGACAGGGGACGGTATAGCAATCAGCCCCAGCATTTT.

The genes are TRBV7-9 and TRBJ2-7; possibly TRBD2 for D (7 bases). Germline lookup yields CDR1 SEHNR and CDR2 FQNEAQ (reference sequence). V was cut by 1 base and J by 2 bases, with 12 bases left in between. This CDR3 is built from 15 residues. CDR3 nucleotides: TGTGCCAGCAGCTTAGGAGGGGGGGCGGCCTACGAGCAGTACTTC. Protein: CASSLGGGAAYEQYF.

The chain carries TRBV10-3 and TRBJ2-7; 8 positions match TRBD2. Trimming cost V 0 bases and J 1 base; bases outside gene matches: 5. Germline CDR1 reads ENHRY; CDR2 reads SYGVKD. This CDR3 has 16 residues. CDR3 DNA sequence: TGTGCCATCAGTGAGTCGCGAGCGGGGGCATCCTACGAGCAGTACTTC. This encodes CAISESRAGASYEQYF.

The chain combines TRBV6-5 with TRBJ1-1; 8 bases map to TRBD1. CDR1 is MNHEY and CDR2 is SVGAGI in the germline V gene. The CDR3 sequence is 15 residues long. Trimming took 2 bases from V and 5 from J; bases not matched to a gene: 7. The CDR3 DNA reads as TGTGCCAGCAGTTACCCAGGGGGCGGTAGAACTGAAGCTTTCTTT. Protein product: CASSYPGGGRTEAFF.

This chain connects TRBV24-1 to TRBJ1-5, with D unclear. The germline CDR1 and CDR2 sequences are KGHDR and SFDVKD. The germline V and J ends were trimmed by 2 bases and 2 bases, with 15 bases remaining between them. The CDR3 contains 17 residues. CDR3 sequence (DNA): TGTGCCACCAGTGATTCGAAGGCGGGGAAAGGCAATCAGCCCCAGCATTTT. Encoded protein: CATSDSKAGKGNQPQHF.

The chain joins TRBV11-2 to TRBJ1-3; tentatively, D is TRBD1 (5 bases). The V gene's germline CDR1 is SGHAT and CDR2 FQNNGV. This CDR3 contains 16 residues. V lost 7 bases and J lost 0, with 16 bases in between. CDR3 loop: CASIADSDSSGNTIYF. CDR3 DNA sequence: TGTGCCAGCATCGCAGACAGTGATAGCTCTGGAAACACCATATATTTT.

This chain links TRBV2 with TRBJ1-1; D unresolved. The V gene's germline CDR1 is SNHLY and CDR2 FYNNEI. The ends were cut back, 5 bases at V and 1 base at J, with 8 bases in the middle. This CDR3 contains 13 residues. The CDR3 region is CASSIFPNTEAFF. DNA of the CDR3: TGTGCCAGCAGTATCTTTCCGAACACTGAAGCTTTCTTT.

The chain has TRBV9 and TRBJ1-1, with no clear D. Between the trimmed V and J ends, which lost 1 base and 1 base, there was a span of 8 bases. Germline CDR1 and CDR2: SGDLS and YYNGEE. The CDR3 length is 14 residues. The CDR3 reads CASSVWHQNTEAFF. For the CDR3, the DNA is TGTGCCAGCAGCGTATGGCATCAGAACACTGAAGCTTTCTTT.

V is TRBV25-1 and J is TRBJ1-2; D perhaps matches TRBD1 (6 bases). Germline-derived CDR1 and CDR2 are MGHDK and SYGVNS. V lost 3 bases and J 3 bases, leaving 17 bases between the germline ends. This CDR3 spans 16 amino acids. CDR3 sequence (DNA): TGTGCCAGCAGTGATACCTTTGTGGGGGCCGACTATGGCTACACCTTC. Its translation: CASSDTFVGADYGYTF.

The chain carries TRBV6-5 and TRBJ2-3, with D unresolved. The CDR3 sequence is 14 residues long. From germline, CDR1 is MNHEY and CDR2 SVGAGI. With 4 bases removed from V and 0 bases from J, the gap between germline ends came to 8 bases. The chain's CDR3 is CASSFETSTDTQYF. DNA of the CDR3: TGTGCCAGCAGTTTTGAGACTAGCACAGATACGCAGTATTTT.

The V and J genes are TRBV6-5 and TRBJ1-6; TRBD1 matches at 7 bases. V dropped 5 bases and J dropped 2; count of bases not matched to a gene: 3. The CDR3 is 15 residues long. CDR1 and CDR2 (germline): MNHEY, SVGAGI. CDR3 amino acids: CASSRDSTYNSPLHF. The CDR3 region has the DNA TGTGCCAGCAGTAGGGACAGTACCTATAATTCACCCCTCCACTTT.

CDR3 protein: CAISESGGSEQFF. The DNA of the CDR3 is TGTGCCATCAGTGAGTCTGGGGGCAGTGAGCAGTTCTTC. The chain employs TRBV10-3 and TRBJ2-1, with D possibly TRBD1 on 6 matching bases. CDR3 length: 13 residues. Germline-derived CDR1 and CDR2 are ENHRY and SYGVKD. The ends were cut back, 0 bases at V and 9 bases at J, with 9 bases in the middle.

The genes are TRBV5-4 and TRBJ2-1, with TRBD2 as a possible D gene (6 bases). CDR1 is SGHNT and CDR2 is YYREEE in the germline V gene (reference sequence). The V end lost 3 bases, the J end lost 10 bases, and 20 bases lay between the germline ends. The CDR3 has 15 residues. The CDR3 spells CASSSQTRLSGEQFF. The CDR3 DNA follows: TGTGCCAGCAGCTCCCAGACTAGGCTCTCAGGCGAGCAGTTCTTC.

The rearrangement uses TRBV20-1 and TRBJ2-7; 7 bases map to TRBD2. Trimming took 3 bases from V and 1 from J; bases not matched to a gene: 6. Germline V gene lookup returns CDR1 DFQATT and CDR2 SNEGSKA (reference sequence). CDR3 length: 14 residues. CDR3: CSASKTSRSYEQYF. CDR3 nucleotides: TGCAGTGCTAGTAAGACTAGCCGATCCTACGAGCAGTACTTC.

The chain is built from TRBV18 and TRBJ2-5; weak D call: TRBD1 (6 bases). CDR3 length: 16 residues. Germline lookup yields CDR1 KGHSH and CDR2 LQKENI. Trimming pared 2 bases from V and 2 bases from J, leaving 15 bases between. The CDR3 region is CASSPTRGQGQETQYF. The CDR3 coding sequence is TGTGCCAGCTCACCAACCCGAGGGCAGGGGCAAGAGACCCAGTACTTC.

The V gene is TRBV6-5, the J gene TRBJ1-2; D gene ambiguous. Trimming stripped 5 bases from V and 8 bases from J, with 15 bases between. The CDR3 contains 13 residues. CDR1 is MNHEY, CDR2 SVGAGI, per germline. For the CDR3, the DNA is TGTGCCAGCAGTCTGGCCCCACGATTGGGCTACACCTTC. The encoded protein is CASSLAPRLGYTF.